The 7 T cell receptor beta chains given below trace back to one sample, sequenced in a study of T cell responses to AZD1222 COVID-19 vaccine. The protocol was immunoSEQ multiplex PCR, while the TCRdb copy is restricted to in-frame clones and leaves out a portion. The sample contains under 150,000 clones, about 88% of which appear only once. This specimen was peripheral blood, taken 28 days after the second AZD1222 dose. The receptors originated from an adult who received the AZD1222 COVID-19 vaccine.

The rearrangement uses TRBV12-3 or TRBV12-4 and TRBJ1-5; D is undetermined. This CDR3 region has 13 residues. Trimming left V 1 base short and J 9 bases short, with 10 bases between. The DNA of the CDR3 is TGTGCCAGCAGTTTAGAACAGCGTATGCCCCAGCATTTT. It specifies CASSLEQRMPQHF.

The rearrangement joins TRBV18 to TRBJ1-1, with a weak D call TRBD1 (5 bases). Trimming removed 5 bases from V and 5 bases from J, with 18 bases in between. The germline CDR1 and CDR2 sequences are KGHSH and LQKENI. This CDR3 contains 15 residues. CDR3 loop: CASSSRDGRGTEAFF. For the CDR3, the DNA is TGTGCCAGCTCATCAAGGGACGGTCGGGGTACTGAAGCTTTCTTT.

The genes are TRBV19 and TRBJ2-7, with 8 bases fitting TRBD2. V lost 7 bases and J lost 5; bases outside the gene matches: 7. The CDR3 consists of 13 residues. From germline, CDR1 is LNHDA and CDR2 SQIVND (reference sequence). The CDR3 is CASKRSGSDEQYF. For the CDR3, the DNA is TGTGCCAGTAAGAGAAGCGGGAGCGACGAGCAGTACTTC.

The V gene is TRBV7-9, the J gene TRBJ1-2; a weak D match, TRBD1 (5 bases). The germline CDR1 and CDR2 sequences are SEHNR and FQNEAQ (reference sequence). The CDR3 is 18 amino acids. Trimming removed 1 base at V and 0 bases at J, with 18 bases between. CDR3 region: CASSLGWPGRRANYGYTF. The DNA of the CDR3 is TGTGCCAGCAGCTTAGGTTGGCCAGGGAGGCGGGCTAACTATGGCTACACCTTC.

Notes on this clone: In the same sample, other DNA sequences code for this CDR3. V and J are TRBV2 and TRBJ1-6, with D unresolved. The CDR3 runs 15 residues. Trimming left V 7 bases short and J 5 bases short, with 15 bases between. The germline CDR1 and CDR2 sequences are SNHLY and FYNNEI. The CDR3 spells CASTLRTGDNSPLHF. The DNA for the CDR3 is TGTGCCAGCACCCTCCGGACTGGTGATAATTCACCCCTCCACTTT.

CDR3 residues: CASSPSGGGYEKLFF. The CDR3 DNA sequence: TGTGCCAGCTCACCCTCAGGGGGCGGCTATGAAAAACTGTTTTTT. The chain combines TRBV18 with TRBJ1-4; the match to TRBD1 covers 8 bases. Germline-derived CDR1 and CDR2 are KGHSH and LQKENI. The J segment lost 6 bases and the V segment lost 3 bases, leaving 6 bases of the junction unmatched. This CDR3 spans 15 amino acids. The full variable domain, with the rest looked up from reference TRBV18 and TRBJ1-4, is NAGVMQNPRHLVRRRGQEARLRCSPMKGHSHVYWYRQLPEEGLKFMVYLQKENIIDESGMPKERFSAEFPKEGPSILRIQQVVRGDSAAYFCASSPSGGGYEKLFFGSGTQLSVL.

The chain has TRBV2 and TRBJ2-1; D is unresolved. Trimming took 6 bases from V and 7 from J, leaving 7 bases between them. This CDR3 is built from 11 residues. Germline-derived CDR1 and CDR2 are SNHLY and FYNNEI. This chain's CDR3 is CASRLKNEQFF. CDR3 nucleotide sequence: TGTGCCAGCAGGCTTAAGAATGAGCAGTTCTTC.